This passage covers 27 T cell receptor beta chains from one sample sequenced in a study of memory CD4+ T cells and cytomegalovirus serostatus (dated by TCRdb to the late 2010s). Single viable CD3+CD4+CD8-CD45RO+ cells were sorted as memory CD4+ T cells on a FACSAria II. Library method: the immunoSEQ multiplex PCR assay. The clones in this table, taken by TCRdb from immuneACCESS, are in-frame only. Not every clone is retained; where verified, under half of the shortfall comes from an unresolved V gene, and the cause of the rest is unknown. In this sample the table shows tens of thousands of clones, about 74% of which occur a single time. The ten largest clones add up to 0.88% of the sample. The source material was memory CD4+ T cells from blood. The receptors stem from an adult in good health and CMV-seronegative.

The chain employs TRBV6-5 and TRBJ1-2, with a weak D call TRBD1 (5 bases). The CDR3 is 12 residues long. In germline, CDR1 is MNHEY, CDR2 SVGAGI. Trimming took 5 bases from V and 5 from J, leaving 9 bases between them. The CDR3: CASSGTSYGYTF. As DNA, the CDR3 is TGTGCCAGCAGTGGGACGTCGTATGGCTACACCTTC.

This clone was observed a single time. CDR3 bases: TGTGCCAGCAGCCGGTCCCGGGACGGGAATGAAAAACTGTTTTTT. This codes for CASSRSRDGNEKLFF. This sequence joins TRBV5-4 and TRBJ1-4, with D maybe TRBD1 (5 bases). V shed 4 bases and J shed 5 bases, with 15 bases lying between them. CDR3 length: 15 amino acids. Germline loops: CDR1 SGHNT, CDR2 YYREEE (reference sequence).

This chain connects TRBV5-1 to TRBJ2-3, with 7 bases identical to TRBD2. In germline, CDR1 is SGHRS, CDR2 YFSETQ. This CDR3 contains 17 residues. V lost 3 bases and J lost 0; bases outside the gene matches: 10. For the CDR3, the DNA is TGCGCCAGCAGCTGGCAACTCAGCGGGAAAAGCACAGATACGCAGTATTTT. Its translation is CASSWQLSGKSTDTQYF.

In this sample, this clone turned up a few times. V is TRBV11-1 and J is TRBJ1-1; D gene unclear. Trimming cost V 1 base and J 4 bases, with 7 bases left between them. CDR3 length: 13 amino acids. Germline V lookup: CDR1 SGHAT, CDR2 FQDESV (reference sequence). The CDR3 region has the DNA TGTGCCAGCAGCTTAGGCAGACGCACTGAAGCTTTCTTT. It specifies CASSLGRRTEAFF.

This chain links TRBV25-1 with TRBJ2-7; 8 bases are a match to TRBD1. V trimming: 5 bases; J trimming: 4 bases; junction bases outside the gene matches: 7. The CDR3 consists of 14 residues. The V gene's germline CDR1 is MGHDK and CDR2 SYGVNS. The CDR3 is CASSPRQGSYEQYF. DNA for the CDR3: TGTGCCAGCAGTCCGCGACAGGGGAGTTACGAGCAGTACTTC.

The rearrangement links TRBV7-6 to TRBJ1-1; a possible D gene is TRBD1 (5 bases). CDR3 length: 14 residues. Per germline, CDR1 SGHVS and CDR2 FNYEAQ. V was cut by 2 bases and J by 5 bases, with 12 bases left in between. The CDR3 protein is CASSLSEGTTEAFF. CDR3 DNA sequence: TGTGCCAGCAGCTTATCTGAGGGGACGACTGAAGCTTTCTTT. Full variable domain (remainder filled in from reference TRBV7-6 and TRBJ1-1): GAGVSQSPRYKVTKRGQDVALRCDPISGHVSLYWYRQALGQGPEFLTYFNYEAQQDKSGLPNDRFSAERPEGSISTLTIQRTEQRDSAMYRCASSLSEGTTEAFFGQGTRLTVV.

The rearrangement joins TRBV27 to TRBJ1-4; D gene ambiguous. The CDR3 runs 15 residues. The V gene lost 4 bases and the J gene lost 7 bases, with 16 bases spanning the gap. CDR1 MNHEY and CDR2 SMNVEV come from the germline V gene (reference sequence). In DNA form, the CDR3 reads TGTGCCAGCAGTTCATTGTTGACCTTCAGTGAAAAACTGTTTTTT. This translates into CASSSLLTFSEKLFF.

The chain is built from TRBV5-4 and TRBJ1-2, with D unclear. CDR3 size: 16 residues. CDR1 is SGHNT and CDR2 is YYREEE in the germline V gene (reference sequence). V was trimmed by 4 bases and J by 5 bases, leaving 21 bases between them. The CDR3 is CASSNPLRPRGYGYTF. The CDR3 DNA follows: TGTGCCAGCAGCAATCCCCTGCGGCCCAGAGGGTATGGCTACACCTTC.

V usage is TRBV19 and J usage is TRBJ1-5; D not resolved. Germline V CDR1 and CDR2: LNHDA, SQIVND (reference sequence). The CDR3 length is 18 residues. Trimming shortened V by 3 bases and J by 5 bases, and 23 bases separated the two germline ends. CDR3 DNA: TGTGCCAGTAGTATTCTACTTCGAGGGAGGTATGGTTATCAGCCCCAGCATTTT. The encoded protein is CASSILLRGRYGYQPQHF.

The count of this clone is one. The rearrangement uses TRBV27 and TRBJ1-5; D remains ambiguous. The germline CDR1 and CDR2 sequences are MNHEY and SMNVEV (reference sequence). V was cut by 2 bases and J by 3 bases, with 8 bases left in between. This CDR3 has 14 amino acids. CDR3 nucleotides: TGTGCCAGCAGTTTACAGGACCCCAATCAGCCCCAGCATTTT. Translating gives CASSLQDPNQPQHF.

This CDR3 reads CASSSLGTGDYNEQFF. CDR3 nucleotides: TGTGCCAGCAGCTCTCTCGGGACAGGGGACTACAATGAGCAGTTCTTC. The chain couples TRBV27 to TRBJ2-1; 10 bases fit TRBD1. Germline-derived CDR1 and CDR2 are MNHEY and SMNVEV (reference sequence). V lost 6 bases and J lost 3; bases outside the gene matches: 8. CDR3 length equals 16 residues.

This clone is a singleton in its sample. The rearrangement links TRBV5-1 to TRBJ2-3; the D is unclear. This CDR3 has 12 residues. Germline CDR1 SGHRS, CDR2 YFSETQ. Trimming shortened V by 4 bases and J by 3 bases, and 6 bases separated the two germline ends. DNA for the CDR3: TGCGCCAGCAGCACAGAGACAGATACGCAGTATTTT. It codes for CASSTETDTQYF.

The V gene is TRBV6-5, the J gene TRBJ1-4; D remains unclear. The length of the CDR3 is 14 residues. Germline V gene sequence: CDR1 MNHEY, CDR2 SVGAGI. The V gene lost 5 bases and the J gene lost 5 bases, with 12 bases spanning the gap. The CDR3: CASSGGAVNEKLFF. Here the CDR3 DNA reads TGTGCCAGCAGTGGCGGTGCTGTAAATGAAAAACTGTTTTTT.

The rearrangement uses TRBV5-4 and TRBJ2-7; 7 nucleotides match TRBD1. The V gene end was trimmed by 4 bases and the J gene end by 1 base; junction bases not matched to a gene: 8. The CDR3 has 15 residues. CDR1 is SGHNT, CDR2 YYREEE, per germline (reference sequence). CDR3 in amino acids: CASSHFRDSSYEQYF. In nucleotides, the CDR3 is TGTGCCAGCAGCCACTTCCGGGACAGTTCCTACGAGCAGTACTTC.

The gene calls are TRBV18 and TRBJ2-6, with TRBD1 matching over 7 bases. The V gene's germline CDR1 is KGHSH and CDR2 LQKENI. The ends lost 1 base at V and 0 bases at J; junction bases unmatched: 3. This CDR3 spans 17 amino acids. For the CDR3, the DNA is TGTGCCAGCTCACCACAGGGGGCAAGCTCTGGGGCCAACGTCCTGACTTTC. Its translation: CASSPQGASSGANVLTF.

The chain uses TRBV6-1 and TRBJ2-7; 9 positions agree with TRBD1. Per germline, CDR1 MNHNS and CDR2 SASEGT. This CDR3 comprises 15 residues. V lost 4 bases, J lost 5 bases, and 9 bases stayed unmatched. The CDR3: CASSATGTGTDEQYF. Here the CDR3 DNA reads TGTGCCAGCAGTGCCACAGGGACAGGGACCGACGAGCAGTACTTC.

As regards this clone: Since a much larger clone is just one base distant, this may be a read error. The chain recombines TRBV28 with TRBJ1-5; D unclear. CDR3 size: 12 residues. V shed 1 base and J shed 6 bases, with 4 bases lying between them. Germline loops: CDR1 MDHEN, CDR2 SYDVKM. CDR3 sequence: CASSLSGQPQHF. The CDR3 DNA follows: TGTGCCAGCAGTTTATCGGGTCAGCCCCAGCATTTT.

This clone showed up just a few times. The chain has TRBV29-1 and TRBJ1-1; D unresolved. V was clipped by 6 bases and J by 6 bases, with 14 bases between them. This CDR3 has 12 residues. Germline assignment: CDR1 SQVTM and CDR2 ANQGSEA. DNA of the CDR3: TGCAGCGTCAGAGGGCTCGTTTCTGAAGCTTTCTTT. Its translation: CSVRGLVSEAFF. The full variable domain, its missing parts supplied by reference TRBV29-1 and TRBJ1-1, is SAVISQKPSRDICQRGTSLTIQCQVDSQVTMMFWYRQQPGQSLTLIATANQGSEATYESGFVIDKFPISRPNLTFSTLTVSNMSPEDSSIYLCSVRGLVSEAFFGQGTRLTVV.

This chain connects TRBV5-6 to TRBJ1-1; a weak D match, TRBD1 (6 bases). Germline CDR1 is SGHDT and CDR2 is YYEEEE. V lost 7 bases to trimming and J lost 6 bases, with 19 bases between them. CDR3 length: 14 amino acids. The CDR3 reads CASGLGGGDAEAFF. CDR3 coding DNA: TGTGCCAGCGGGTTGGGAGGGGGTGATGCTGAAGCTTTCTTT.

The V gene is TRBV28, the J gene TRBJ1-5; D gene ambiguous. This CDR3 has 15 amino acids. Deletions cut 5 bases from V and 2 bases from J, with 13 bases between. CDR1 and CDR2 from the germline V gene are MDHEN and SYDVKM. CDR3 DNA sequence: TGTGCCAGCAGTACCACTACAGAGGGCAATCAGCCCCAGCATTTT. It encodes CASSTTTEGNQPQHF.

This rearrangement joins TRBV6-5 to TRBJ1-2, with a tentative D call TRBD1 (5 bases). There are 15 residues in the CDR3. V was clipped by 5 bases and J by 4 bases, with 17 bases between them. Germline CDR1 is MNHEY and CDR2 is SVGAGI. The CDR3 protein is CASSPTGGLVYGYTF. CDR3 DNA sequence: TGTGCCAGCAGTCCCACCGGGGGACTGGTCTATGGCTACACCTTC.

This chain uses TRBV5-1 with TRBJ2-5; possible D gene TRBD2, 5 bases. The CDR3 is 14 amino acids. In germline, CDR1 is SGHRS, CDR2 YFSETQ. The V and J ends lost 4 bases and 2 bases respectively, with 12 bases between them. The CDR3 loop reads CASSTQSGQETQYF. Here the CDR3 DNA reads TGCGCCAGCAGCACCCAGTCGGGGCAAGAGACCCAGTACTTC.

This sequence joins TRBV4-2 and TRBJ1-5; possible D gene TRBD1, 6 bases. Germline loops: CDR1 LGHNA, CDR2 YNFKEQ. V was pared by 0 bases and J by 4 bases, with 16 bases between. The CDR3 runs 17 residues. CDR3 residues: CASSQDLVGGRNQPQHF. The CDR3 DNA sequence: TGTGCCAGCAGCCAAGATCTGGTGGGGGGCAGGAATCAGCCCCAGCATTTT.

This chain joins TRBV18 and TRBJ1-1, with a tentative D call TRBD1 (6 bases). The germline CDR1 and CDR2 sequences are KGHSH and LQKENI. The V and J ends lost 5 bases and 8 bases respectively, with 9 bases between them. The length of the CDR3 is 11 residues. As DNA, the CDR3 is TGTGCCAGCTCAAGTGGACAGGAAGCTTTCTTT. This translates into CASSSGQEAFF.

V gene TRBV7-3 combines with J gene TRBJ2-1; TRBD1 aligns across 9 bases. The trim removed 5 bases at V and 6 bases at J, leaving 5 bases unmatched. The germline V gene has CDR1 SGHTA and CDR2 FQGTGA. The CDR3 is 14 amino acids. In DNA form, the CDR3 reads TGTGCCAGCAGCACTAGGACAGGGGCCAATGAGCAGTTCTTC. Translating it yields CASSTRTGANEQFF.

This clone was detected a few times. The chain uses TRBV2 and TRBJ2-7, with D hard to call. Germline values: CDR1 SNHLY, CDR2 FYNNEI. Trimming removed 5 bases from V and 5 bases from J, with 10 bases in between. CDR3 length equals 12 residues. The CDR3 is CASSTGFHEQYF. The CDR3 DNA follows: TGTGCCAGCAGTACGGGTTTCCACGAGCAGTACTTC. Variable domain in full (rest from reference TRBV2 and TRBJ2-7): EPEVTQTPSHQVTQMGQEVILRCVPISNHLYFYWYRQILGQKVEFLVSFYNNEISEKSEIFDDQFSVERPDGSNFTLKIRSTKLEDSAMYFCASSTGFHEQYFGPGTRLTVT.

This sequence joins TRBV28 and TRBJ1-1; 7 bases line up with TRBD1. Trimming took 6 bases from V and 0 from J; bases not matched to a gene: 10. Germline V gene lookup returns CDR1 MDHEN and CDR2 SYDVKM. This CDR3 comprises 16 residues. The CDR3 region has the DNA TGTGCCAGCAGCAGCCCGGGACAGAGCATGAACACTGAAGCTTTCTTT. Protein: CASSSPGQSMNTEAFF.